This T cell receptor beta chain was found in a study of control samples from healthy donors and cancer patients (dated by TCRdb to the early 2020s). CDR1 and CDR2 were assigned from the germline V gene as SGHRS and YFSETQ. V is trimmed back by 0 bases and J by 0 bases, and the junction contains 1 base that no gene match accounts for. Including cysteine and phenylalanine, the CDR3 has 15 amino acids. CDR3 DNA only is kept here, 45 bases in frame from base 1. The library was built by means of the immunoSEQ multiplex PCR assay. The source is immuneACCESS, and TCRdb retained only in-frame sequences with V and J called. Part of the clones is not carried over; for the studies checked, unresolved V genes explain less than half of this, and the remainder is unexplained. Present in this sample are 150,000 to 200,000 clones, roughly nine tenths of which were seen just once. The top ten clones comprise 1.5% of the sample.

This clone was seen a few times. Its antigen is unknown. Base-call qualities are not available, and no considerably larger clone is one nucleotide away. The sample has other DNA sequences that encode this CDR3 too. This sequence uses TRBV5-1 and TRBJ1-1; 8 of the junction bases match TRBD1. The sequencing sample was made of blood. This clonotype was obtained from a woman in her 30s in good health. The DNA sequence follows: TGCGCCAGCAGCTTGGGGACAGGGATGAACACTGAAGCTTTCTTT. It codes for CASSLGTGMNTEAFF.